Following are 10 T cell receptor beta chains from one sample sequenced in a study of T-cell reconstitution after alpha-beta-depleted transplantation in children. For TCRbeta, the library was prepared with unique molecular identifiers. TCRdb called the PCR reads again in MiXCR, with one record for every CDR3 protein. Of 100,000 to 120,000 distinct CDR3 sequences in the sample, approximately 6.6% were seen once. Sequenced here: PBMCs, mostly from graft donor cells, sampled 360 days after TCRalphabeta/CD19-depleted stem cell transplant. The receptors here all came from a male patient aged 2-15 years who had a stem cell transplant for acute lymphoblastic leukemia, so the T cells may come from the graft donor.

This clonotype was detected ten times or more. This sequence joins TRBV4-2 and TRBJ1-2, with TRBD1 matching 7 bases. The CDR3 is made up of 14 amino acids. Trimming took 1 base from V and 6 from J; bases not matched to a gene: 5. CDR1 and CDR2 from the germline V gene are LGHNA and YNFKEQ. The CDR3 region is CASSQGGQWDGYTF. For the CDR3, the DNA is TGTGCCAGCAGCCAAGGGGGACAGTGGGATGGCTACACCTTC.

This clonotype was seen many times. Here the CDR3 reads CASSLHDYAGTSSLYTQYF. The CDR3 DNA is TGCGCCAGCAGCCTCCACGACTACGCAGGGACTTCTTCACTTTATACGCAGTATTTT. The chain uses TRBV5-1 and TRBJ2-3; D perhaps matches TRBD2 (6 bases). Germline V lookup: CDR1 SGHRS, CDR2 YFSETQ. Between the trimmed V and J ends, which lost 4 bases and 7 bases, there was a span of 31 bases. CDR3 length equals 19 residues.

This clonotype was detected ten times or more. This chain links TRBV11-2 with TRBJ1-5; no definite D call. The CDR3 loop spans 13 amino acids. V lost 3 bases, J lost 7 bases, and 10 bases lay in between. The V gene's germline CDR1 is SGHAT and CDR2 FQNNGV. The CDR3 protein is CASSFSARQPQHF. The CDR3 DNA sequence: TGTGCCAGCAGCTTCTCGGCACGGCAGCCCCAGCATTTT. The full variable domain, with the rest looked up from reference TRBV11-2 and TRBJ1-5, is EAGVAQSPRYKIIEKRQSVAFWCNPISGHATLYWYQQILGQGPKLLIQFQNNGVVDDSQLPKDRFSAERLKGVDSTLKIQPAKLEDSAVYLCASSFSARQPQHFGDGTRLSIL.

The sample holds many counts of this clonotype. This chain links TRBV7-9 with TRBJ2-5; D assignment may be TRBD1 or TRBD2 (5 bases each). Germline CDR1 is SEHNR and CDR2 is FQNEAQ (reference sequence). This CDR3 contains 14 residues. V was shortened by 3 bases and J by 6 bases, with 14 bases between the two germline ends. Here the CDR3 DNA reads TGTGCCAGCAGCTTCCGTCGGGACCCCCAGACCCAGTACTTC. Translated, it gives CASSFRRDPQTQYF.

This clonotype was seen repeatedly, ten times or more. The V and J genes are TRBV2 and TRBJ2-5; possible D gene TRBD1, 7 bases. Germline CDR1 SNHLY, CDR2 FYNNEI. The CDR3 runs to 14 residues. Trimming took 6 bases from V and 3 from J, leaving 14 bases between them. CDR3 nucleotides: TGTGCCAGCAGGTTCAGGGGGGCCAAAGAGACCCAGTACTTC. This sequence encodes CASRFRGAKETQYF.

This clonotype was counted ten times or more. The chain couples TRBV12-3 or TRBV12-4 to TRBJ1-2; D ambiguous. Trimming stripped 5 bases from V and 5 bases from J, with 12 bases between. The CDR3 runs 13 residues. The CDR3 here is CASSPGQAYGYTF. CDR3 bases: TGTGCCAGCAGTCCCGGGCAAGCTTATGGCTACACCTTC.

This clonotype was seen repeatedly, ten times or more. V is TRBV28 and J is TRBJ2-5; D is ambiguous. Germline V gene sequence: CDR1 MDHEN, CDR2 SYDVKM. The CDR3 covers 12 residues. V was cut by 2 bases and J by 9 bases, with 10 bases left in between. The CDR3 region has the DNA TGTGCCAGCAGTTTAATGAACGTCCCCCAGTACTTC. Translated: CASSLMNVPQYF.

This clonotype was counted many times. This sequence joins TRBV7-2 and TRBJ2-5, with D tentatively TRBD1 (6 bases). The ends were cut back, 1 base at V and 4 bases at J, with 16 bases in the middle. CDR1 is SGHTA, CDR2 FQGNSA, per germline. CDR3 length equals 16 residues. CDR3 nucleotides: TGTGCCAGCAGCTTAGTAGCAGGGGTCATTCGAGAGACCCAGTACTTC. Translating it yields CASSLVAGVIRETQYF. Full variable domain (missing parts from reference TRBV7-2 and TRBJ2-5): GAGVSQSPSNKVTEKGKDVELRCDPISGHTALYWYRQSLGQGLEFLIYFQGNSAPDKSGLPSDRFSAERTGGSVSTLTIQRTQQEDSAVYLCASSLVAGVIRETQYFGPGTRLLVL.

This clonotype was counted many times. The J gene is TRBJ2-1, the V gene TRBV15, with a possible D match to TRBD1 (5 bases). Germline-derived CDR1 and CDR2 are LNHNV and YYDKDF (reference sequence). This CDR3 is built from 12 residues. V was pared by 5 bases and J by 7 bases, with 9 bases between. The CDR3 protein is CATSWSGNEQFF. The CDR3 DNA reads TGTGCCACCAGCTGGTCAGGGAATGAGCAGTTCTTC. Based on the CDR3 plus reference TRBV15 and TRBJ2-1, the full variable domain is DAMVIQNPRYQVTQFGKPVTLSCSQTLNHNVMYWYQQKSSQAPKLLFHYYDKDFNNEADTPDNFQSRRPNTSFCFLDIRSPGLGDTAMYLCATSWSGNEQFFGPGTRLTVL.

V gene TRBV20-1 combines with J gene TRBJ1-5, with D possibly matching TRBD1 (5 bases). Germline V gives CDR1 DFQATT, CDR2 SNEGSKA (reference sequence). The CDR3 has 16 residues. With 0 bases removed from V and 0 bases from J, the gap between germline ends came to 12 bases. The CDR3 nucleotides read TGCAGTGCTAGAGATCGTAGAGGGGTTAGCAATCAGCCCCAGCATTTT. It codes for CSARDRRGVSNQPQHF.